One sample yielded the 28 T cell receptor beta chains listed below, sequenced in a study of blood T cell repertoires in COVID-19. The data were produced by immunoSEQ multiplex PCR, yet TCRdb's version contains in-frame clones alone and is incomplete. The data hold about 220,000 clones, with 65% to 85% observed a single time. Sample: peripheral blood. These receptors were collected from a woman in her 30s who had recovered from COVID-19.

This clone was picked up one time. The chain employs TRBV28 and TRBJ2-7, with 9 bases identical to TRBD2. CDR1 and CDR2 from the germline V gene are MDHEN and SYDVKM. This CDR3 comprises 16 residues. With 1 base clipped from V and 6 bases from J, the junction kept 10 bases outside the gene matches. The CDR3 sequence: CASSLSYSGSMGEQYF. The CDR3 DNA reads as TGTGCCAGCAGTTTATCCTATAGCGGGAGCATGGGCGAGCAGTACTTC.

The chain combines TRBV7-3 with TRBJ2-1; D is uncertain. V lost 0 bases and J lost 5, with 8 bases in between. CDR3 length equals 14 residues. CDR1 and CDR2 from the germline V gene are SGHTA and FQGTGA. The chain's CDR3 is CASSLTSGDNEQFF. The CDR3 DNA reads as TGTGCCAGCAGCTTAACGTCCGGTGACAATGAGCAGTTCTTC.

The genes are TRBV5-1 and TRBJ2-3, with TRBD1 as a possible D gene (6 bases). Trimming shortened V by 2 bases and J by 1 base, and 11 bases separated the two germline ends. The CDR3 has 15 residues. Germline V gene lookup returns CDR1 SGHRS and CDR2 YFSETQ. CDR3 protein: CASSFGDMGTDTQYF. CDR3 nucleotides: TGCGCCAGCAGCTTCGGGGACATGGGCACAGATACGCAGTATTTT.

J is TRBJ2-5 and V is TRBV11-2; the D gene is possibly TRBD1 (5 bases). This CDR3 has 13 residues. V was trimmed by 5 bases and J by 0 bases, leaving 7 bases between them. Germline CDR1 reads SGHAT; CDR2 reads FQNNGV. CDR3 coding DNA: TGTGCCAGCAGCCCAGGGCACCAAGAGACCCAGTACTTC. This gives the protein CASSPGHQETQYF.

This chain connects TRBV27 to TRBJ2-2; 8 bases match TRBD2. V lost 6 bases, J lost 4 bases, and 7 bases stayed unmatched. This CDR3 comprises 15 residues. The germline V gene has CDR1 MNHEY and CDR2 SMNVEV (reference sequence). This CDR3 reads CASRMGLVGTGELFF. DNA of the CDR3: TGTGCCAGCAGGATGGGACTAGTCGGCACCGGGGAGCTGTTTTTT.

This clone occurred once. The V gene is TRBV4-2, the J gene TRBJ1-3, with 7 bases that match TRBD1. CDR1 is LGHNA, CDR2 YNFKEQ, per germline. V lost 0 bases to trimming and J lost 4 bases; unmatched junction nucleotides: 6. The CDR3 runs to 16 residues. CDR3 residues: CASSQDIQGQGNTIYF. CDR3 coding DNA: TGTGCCAGCAGCCAAGATATCCAGGGACAGGGAAACACCATATATTTT.

The rearrangement joins TRBV28 to TRBJ2-1; 7 bases line up with TRBD1. In germline, CDR1 is MDHEN, CDR2 SYDVKM. The V segment lost 3 bases and the J segment 12 bases; nucleotides outside the gene matches: 8. This CDR3 has 13 residues. CDR3 amino acids: CASSFSSGTAQFF. CDR3 DNA sequence: TGTGCCAGCAGTTTTTCCTCCGGGACAGCGCAGTTCTTC.

The chain recombines TRBV28 with TRBJ1-5; perhaps TRBD1 as D (6 bases). Trimming shortened V by 9 bases and J by 3 bases, and 21 bases separated the two germline ends. CDR3 length: 16 amino acids. Germline V gene sequence: CDR1 MDHEN, CDR2 SYDVKM. CDR3 amino acids: CASIQQGRGTNQPQHF. The CDR3 DNA reads TGTGCCAGTATACAACAGGGAAGAGGGACCAATCAGCCCCAGCATTTT.

Note on this clone: A much larger clone is a single base away; this may be a read error. V and J are TRBV12-3 or TRBV12-4 and TRBJ2-3; D gene ambiguous. V shed 5 bases and J shed 0 bases, with 3 bases lying between them. This CDR3 spans 12 amino acids. Written as DNA, the CDR3 is TGTGCCAGCAGTCCTAGCACAGATACGCAGTATTTT. It is translated as CASSPSTDTQYF.

The genes are TRBV7-2 and TRBJ2-5; no clear D gene. V gave up 1 base and J gave up 8 bases, with 17 bases separating them. Germline V lookup: CDR1 SGHTA, CDR2 FQGNSA. The CDR3 covers 15 residues. CDR3 coding DNA: TGTGCCAGCAGCTTAGTATCCAGCGTCGCAAAAACCCAGTACTTC. Protein product: CASSLVSSVAKTQYF.

The chain couples TRBV21-1 to TRBJ1-1; no DNA check was done on the table's D call, TRBD1. TRBV21-1 is a listed pseudogene. This CDR3 comprises 16 residues. CDR3 sequence (DNA): TGTGCCAGCAGCAAAGGGGGACAGGCCCAGAACACTGAAGCTTTCTTT. Its protein is CASSKGGQAQNTEAFF.

The chain recombines TRBV6-1 with TRBJ1-5; D is unresolved. Germline loops: CDR1 MNHNS, CDR2 SASEGT. CDR3 length equals 16 residues. V lost 1 base and J lost 0, with 10 bases in between. CDR3 region: CASSEGWRYSNQPQHF. CDR3 bases: TGTGCCAGCAGTGAAGGGTGGAGGTATAGCAATCAGCCCCAGCATTTT.

V gene TRBV5-1 combines with J gene TRBJ2-7; TRBD2 agrees at 11 bases. The germline gives CDR1 SGHRS, CDR2 YFSETQ. V lost 9 bases, J lost 5 bases, and 13 bases stayed unmatched. This CDR3 spans 15 amino acids. This CDR3 is CATSYLAGGLNEQYF. CDR3 DNA sequence: TGCGCCACTAGTTATCTAGCGGGAGGTTTAAACGAGCAGTACTTC.

This clone came up once. This sequence joins TRBV28 and TRBJ1-2; D gene ambiguous. V gave up 3 bases and J gave up 8 bases, with 10 bases separating them. Per the germline V gene, CDR1 is MDHEN and CDR2 is SYDVKM. The CDR3 sequence is 12 residues long. CDR3 residues: CASSFSYRGYTF. In nucleotides, the CDR3 is TGTGCCAGCAGTTTTAGTTACCGCGGCTACACCTTC.

This rearrangement joins TRBV27 to TRBJ1-4, with a weak D call TRBD1 (5 bases). The CDR3 length is 14 residues. V was trimmed by 5 bases and J by 8 bases, leaving 15 bases between them. The germline CDR1 and CDR2 sequences are MNHEY and SMNVEV (reference sequence). CDR3 loop: CASSTGDPLEKLFF. CDR3 bases: TGTGCCAGCAGTACGGGGGACCCACTGGAAAAACTGTTTTTT.

CDR3 residues: CASSFSGRAGPYNEQFF. The CDR3 DNA follows: TGTGCCAGCAGCTTTAGCGGGAGGGCCGGCCCCTACAATGAGCAGTTCTTC. The rearrangement links TRBV9 to TRBJ2-1; 11 nucleotides line up with TRBD2. V lost 4 bases, J lost 2 bases, and 8 bases stayed unmatched. This CDR3 comprises 17 residues. Germline V gene data show CDR1 as SGDLS and CDR2 as YYNGEE.

The rearrangement links TRBV5-1 to TRBJ2-1; TRBD1 matches 8 bases. J gave up 7 bases and V 4 bases, and 10 bases lay outside the gene matches. Germline V gene sequence: CDR1 SGHRS, CDR2 YFSETQ. This CDR3 contains 15 residues. The CDR3 DNA is TGCGCCAGCAGCCAAGGAACAGGACAGGGTAATGAGCAGTTCTTC. Translating gives CASSQGTGQGNEQFF.

The V call is TRBV6-1, the J call TRBJ2-4; D unresolved. With 2 bases removed from V and 0 bases from J, the gap between germline ends came to 2 bases. The germline gives CDR1 MNHNS, CDR2 SASEGT. This CDR3 contains 13 residues. As DNA, the CDR3 is TGTGCCAGCAGTGAACTAGCCAAAAACATTCAGTACTTC. Translated, it gives CASSELAKNIQYF.

The gene calls are TRBV5-4 and TRBJ2-2; D remains unclear. CDR3 length equals 15 residues. Trimming left V 1 base short and J 0 bases short, with 7 bases between. Germline lookup yields CDR1 SGHNT and CDR2 YYREEE (reference sequence). Here the CDR3 DNA reads TGTGCCAGCAGCTTGAGCCTGGCGAACACCGGGGAGCTGTTTTTT. Amino acid sequence: CASSLSLANTGELFF.

The V call is TRBV19, the J call TRBJ2-2; TRBD2 matches at 8 bases. CDR1 LNHDA and CDR2 SQIVND come from the germline V gene (reference sequence). Trimming took 7 bases from V and 7 from J; bases not matched to a gene: 8. This CDR3 has 14 residues. The CDR3 DNA reads TGTGCCAGTAAGATCGGGAGGGCCGGCGGGGAGCTGTTTTTT. This gives the protein CASKIGRAGGELFF.

The chain carries TRBV3-1 (or the pseudogene TRBV3-2) and TRBJ1-2, with D hard to call. CDR3 length: 15 amino acids. The V and J ends lost 2 bases and 0 bases respectively, with 10 bases between them. Germline CDR1 reads LGHDT; CDR2 reads YNNKEL (reference sequence). The CDR3 bases are TGTGCCAGCAGCCAAAGTGTTCGGGCTAACTATGGCTACACCTTC. This codes for CASSQSVRANYGYTF.

This clone occurred a few times. The chain employs TRBV6-2 or TRBV6-3 and TRBJ2-7, with 7 bases identical to TRBD2. The germline V gene has CDR1 MNHEY and CDR2 SVGEGT. This CDR3 has 13 amino acids. J lost 4 bases, V lost 6 bases, and 6 bases had no gene match. CDR3 sequence (DNA): TGTGCCAGCAGCCGGAAGCGGGAATACGAGCAGTACTTC. This translates into CASSRKREYEQYF.

V usage is TRBV6-5 and J usage is TRBJ2-2; 13 nucleotides agree with TRBD2. The V segment lost 5 bases and the J segment 6 bases; nucleotides outside the gene matches: 3. The germline gives CDR1 MNHEY, CDR2 SVGAGI. The CDR3 covers 15 residues. The chain's CDR3 is CASSTGLAGPGELFF. In nucleotides, the CDR3 is TGTGCCAGCAGTACGGGACTAGCGGGGCCCGGGGAGCTGTTTTTT.

The chain uses TRBV5-1 and TRBJ2-3; 9 nucleotides agree with TRBD2. Germline CDR1 and CDR2: SGHRS and YFSETQ. V was clipped by 6 bases and J by 7 bases; unmatched bases: 12. The CDR3 is made up of 15 amino acids. The CDR3 nucleotides read TGCGCCAGCAACGTAGCGGGAGCAGGCGTGAATACGCAGTATTTT. Amino acid sequence: CASNVAGAGVNTQYF.

The gene calls are TRBV18 and TRBJ2-7, with a possible D match to TRBD1 (6 bases). V lost 2 bases, J lost 4 bases, and 12 bases lay in between. Germline-derived CDR1 and CDR2 are KGHSH and LQKENI. The CDR3 runs 14 residues. As DNA, the CDR3 is TGTGCCAGCTCACCAATCACAGGGTCTTACGAGCAGTACTTC. Its protein is CASSPITGSYEQYF. Filled out from reference TRBV18 and TRBJ2-7, the complete variable domain reads NAGVMQNPRHLVRRRGQEARLRCSPMKGHSHVYWYRQLPEEGLKFMVYLQKENIIDESGMPKERFSAEFPKEGPSILRIQQVVRGDSAAYFCASSPITGSYEQYFGPGTRLTVT.

This rearrangement joins TRBV6-5 to TRBJ2-1; perhaps TRBD2 as D (5 bases). Germline CDR1 reads MNHEY; CDR2 reads SVGAGI. CDR3 length equals 16 residues. V lost 0 bases, J lost 10 bases, and 19 bases lay in between. Here the CDR3 reads CASSYSTTLAPSEQFF. CDR3 in DNA: TGTGCCAGCAGTTACTCGACGACTTTAGCGCCTTCGGAGCAGTTCTTC.

The CDR3 nucleotides read TGCGCCAGCAGCTCTGCCACTTGGACAGCTAGACACTACGAGCAGTACTTC. It is translated as CASSSATWTARHYEQYF. V gene TRBV5-1 combines with J gene TRBJ2-7, with D perhaps matching TRBD1 (6 bases). V lost 3 bases to trimming and J lost 3 bases, with 22 bases between them. CDR1 and CDR2 (germline): SGHRS, YFSETQ. The CDR3 has 17 residues.

The V gene is TRBV2, the J gene TRBJ2-1; 7 bases are shared with TRBD2. The V gene end was trimmed by 3 bases and the J gene end by 7 bases; junction bases not matched to a gene: 3. The CDR3 is 13 residues long. Germline V gene sequence: CDR1 SNHLY, CDR2 FYNNEI. CDR3 coding DNA: TGTGCCAGCAGTGACAGGGAGGGAAATGAGCAGTTCTTC. This sequence encodes CASSDREGNEQFF.